Each of the 5 T cell receptor beta chains below was sequenced from the same sample in a study of cytomegalovirus exposure and HLA in healthy donors (dated by TCRdb to 2016 to 2017). The library was generated by the immunoSEQ multiplex PCR assay. Sourced from immuneACCESS, this table was stored by TCRdb with only in-frame sequences that have V and J called. A share of the clones is absent; for the studies checked, an unresolved V gene accounts for under half, and the remainder has no known explanation. The sample yields 110,000 to 150,000 clones; roughly 86% were counted once. The ten largest clones represent under 1.5% of the sample. Sequencing input: PBMCs. These receptors all come from a woman aged 30 to 39 in good health and CMV-seronegative.

This chain joins TRBV6-5 and TRBJ1-2; tentatively, D is TRBD1 (5 bases). Germline V lookup: CDR1 MNHEY, CDR2 SVGAGI. Trimming took 5 bases from V and 6 from J, leaving 16 bases between them. The CDR3 spans 14 residues. The CDR3, as DNA: TGTGCCAGCAGTGCGGTTTTGGGGGGTAATGGCTACACCTTC. Protein sequence: CASSAVLGGNGYTF.

This rearrangement joins TRBV6-6 to TRBJ1-5; 8 positions agree with TRBD1. The CDR3 has 16 amino acids. V gave up 6 bases and J gave up 4 bases; unmatched junction bases: 11. Germline V gene sequence: CDR1 MNHNY, CDR2 SVGAGI (reference sequence). The CDR3 spells CASSSHLGQVNQPQHF. The CDR3 DNA follows: TGTGCCAGCAGCTCCCACTTGGGACAGGTAAATCAGCCCCAGCATTTT.

The CDR3 nucleotides are TGTGCCAGCAGCTTACAGGGGGATGAGCAGTTCTTC. Residues: CASSLQGDEQFF. The rearrangement uses TRBV7-8 and TRBJ2-1; 7 bases map to TRBD1. This CDR3 spans 12 amino acids. V was clipped by 2 bases and J by 8 bases; unmatched bases: 0. The V gene's germline CDR1 is SGHVS and CDR2 FQNEAQ.

The genes are TRBV5-1 and TRBJ1-6; the D gene is possibly TRBD1 (5 bases). Germline V CDR1 and CDR2: SGHRS, YFSETQ. This CDR3 region has 14 residues. The V gene lost 5 bases and the J gene lost 8 bases, with 14 bases spanning the gap. The CDR3 region is CASRPDSVDSPLHF. The CDR3 nucleotides read TGCGCCAGCAGACCCGACAGTGTTGATTCACCCCTCCACTTT.

A few counts support this clone. The DNA of the CDR3 is TGTGCCAGTGCCCCGGGACAGGGTAATCAGCCCCAGCATTTT. Translating gives CASAPGQGNQPQHF. V is TRBV19 and J is TRBJ1-5, with 9 bases matching TRBD1. This CDR3 region has 14 residues. Trimming at V came to 8 bases and at J to 4 bases, leaving 6 bases not matched to a gene. Germline CDR1 LNHDA, CDR2 SQIVND (reference sequence).